The 21 T cell receptor beta chains presented below share a single source sample, sequenced in a study of human T cells and chemical hapten exposure. TCRdb independently ran MiXCR on the RACE reads; one entry per CDR3 protein. Among more than 75,000 distinct CDR3 sequences listed, approximately 8% were seen once. Time point described: healthy volunteer bleed at 6 weeks. It was unfractionated whole blood from which total RNA was extracted. Sequencing used whole blood. These receptors came from a male donor in good health. Some clones in this sample may be carry-over from other donors' samples.

V and J are TRBV4-1 and TRBJ1-3; weak D call: TRBD1 (5 bases). Germline assignment: CDR1 MGHRA and CDR2 YSYEKL. Trimming cost V 2 bases and J 1 base, with 9 bases left between them. This CDR3 is built from 15 residues. CDR3 sequence (DNA): TGCGCCAGCAGCCAACCGACAGTTTCTGGAAACACCATATATTTT. It is translated as CASSQPTVSGNTIYF.

This clonotype has ten or more counts. The V and J genes are TRBV7-2 and TRBJ1-5; no clear D gene. The ends were cut back, 0 bases at V and 6 bases at J, with 15 bases in the middle. The CDR3 consists of 16 residues. Germline lookup yields CDR1 SGHTA and CDR2 FQGNSA. Written as DNA, the CDR3 is TGTGCCAGCAGCTTAGCGGCAGGCGGCGGTGGTCAGCCCCAGCATTTT. The encoded protein is CASSLAAGGGGQPQHF.

The gene calls are TRBV5-6 and TRBJ2-3; 9 positions match TRBD1. CDR1 and CDR2 (germline): SGHDT, YYEEEE. This CDR3 spans 16 amino acids. V trimming: 6 bases; J trimming: 1 base; junction bases outside the gene matches: 9. The CDR3 nucleotides read TGTGCCAGCAACACAAGACAGGGGGAAGGCACAGATACGCAGTATTTT. Its protein is CASNTRQGEGTDTQYF.

The chain links TRBV4-1 to TRBJ1-2, with 9 bases fitting TRBD1. The CDR3 runs 15 residues. Trimming took 4 bases from V and 4 from J; bases not matched to a gene: 7. Germline values: CDR1 MGHRA, CDR2 YSYEKL. Here the CDR3 reads CASSLLQGASYGYTF. In DNA form, the CDR3 reads TGCGCCAGCAGCCTACTACAGGGGGCGAGCTATGGCTACACCTTC.

The rearrangement joins TRBV7-7 to TRBJ2-3; 8 bases are a match to TRBD1. Trimming cost V 3 bases and J 0 bases; bases outside gene matches: 2. There are 15 residues in the CDR3. Germline V CDR1 and CDR2: SSHAT, FNYEAQ (reference sequence). The CDR3 loop is CASSLGTGSTDTQYF. The DNA for the CDR3 is TGTGCCAGCAGCTTGGGGACAGGTAGCACAGATACGCAGTATTTT.

The V and J genes are TRBV6-2 or TRBV6-3 and TRBJ1-1; 8 bases fit TRBD1. Germline CDR1 MNHEY, CDR2 SVGEGT. The CDR3 is made up of 13 amino acids. With 5 bases clipped from V and 6 bases from J, the junction kept 5 bases outside the gene matches. This CDR3 reads CASSTPDRAEAFF. The CDR3, as DNA: TGTGCCAGCAGTACCCCGGACAGGGCTGAAGCTTTCTTT.

This clonotype was observed at least ten times. The rearrangement joins TRBV12-3 or TRBV12-4 to TRBJ2-2; 9 nucleotides line up with TRBD1. The CDR3 consists of 17 residues. The V gene end was trimmed by 3 bases and the J gene end by 3 bases; junction bases not matched to a gene: 8. CDR3 sequence: CASSFGQGREYTGELFF. In nucleotides, the CDR3 is TGTGCCAGCAGTTTTGGACAGGGGCGTGAGTACACCGGGGAGCTGTTTTTT.

V and J are TRBV12-3 or TRBV12-4 and TRBJ2-1; TRBD1 might be the D (6 bases). The CDR3 is made up of 15 amino acids. The V gene lost 2 bases and the J gene lost 4 bases, with 12 bases spanning the gap. CDR3 DNA: TGTGCCAGCAGTTTATCGGGACACCAGTACAATGAGCAGTTCTTC. It is translated as CASSLSGHQYNEQFF.

V usage is TRBV6-5 and J usage is TRBJ1-2; the D gene is possibly TRBD1 (6 bases). The V end was cut by 0 bases, the J end by 8 bases, with 16 bases between. CDR1 and CDR2 from the germline V gene are MNHEY and SVGAGI. CDR3 length equals 15 residues. The CDR3 DNA is TGTGCCAGCAGTTACTCGAATCTGGGGGCGGAAGGCTACACCTTC. Protein sequence: CASSYSNLGAEGYTF.

The V and J genes are TRBV6-5 and TRBJ1-6, with TRBD1 as a possible D gene (5 bases). The CDR3 is 15 residues long. From germline, CDR1 is MNHEY and CDR2 SVGAGI. V was shortened by 1 base and J by 6 bases, with 10 bases between the two germline ends. The chain's CDR3 is CASSYLGESNSPLHF. DNA of the CDR3: TGTGCCAGCAGTTACTTGGGGGAGAGTAATTCACCCCTCCACTTT.

Concerning this clonotype: A much larger clone is a single base away; this may be a read error. The chain is built from TRBV20-1 and TRBJ2-1; a weak D match, TRBD2 (9 bases). CDR1 is DFQATT, CDR2 SNEGSKA, per germline (reference sequence). The CDR3 sequence is 18 residues long. The CDR3 DNA is TGCAGTGCCAGGGGGCTAGCGGGGTCCAGATTCTCCTACAATAAGCAGTTCTTC. Translating gives CSARGLAGSRFSYNKQFF.

This clonotype was counted ten times or more. CDR3 residues: CSAYDRDGSPLHF. CDR3 DNA sequence: TGCAGTGCTTACGACAGGGACGGTTCACCCCTCCACTTT. The chain is built from TRBV20-1 and TRBJ1-6; 7 bases map to TRBD1. Germline V gene sequence: CDR1 DFQATT, CDR2 SNEGSKA (reference sequence). The CDR3 sequence is 13 residues long. Trimming took 5 bases from V and 9 from J; bases not matched to a gene: 7.

The sample holds a few counts of this clonotype. The chain carries TRBV7-9 and TRBJ2-7; 10 bases are a match to TRBD1. This CDR3 comprises 15 residues. The germline V gene has CDR1 SEHNR and CDR2 FQNEAQ (reference sequence). V dropped 7 bases and J dropped 4; count of bases not matched to a gene: 10. CDR3 sequence reads: CASNHMDRGIYEQYF. In DNA form, the CDR3 reads TGTGCCAGCAACCATATGGACAGGGGGATTTACGAGCAGTACTTC.

The chain carries TRBV27 and TRBJ1-5; D uncertain. Deletions cut 0 bases from V and 5 bases from J, with 11 bases between. The CDR3 extends over 15 amino acids. From germline, CDR1 is MNHEY and CDR2 SMNVEV (reference sequence). The CDR3 region is CASSLSGQNDQPQHF. CDR3 coding DNA: TGTGCCAGCAGTTTATCGGGTCAGAACGATCAGCCCCAGCATTTT.

J is TRBJ2-5 and V is TRBV12-5, with D hard to call. This CDR3 is 15 amino acids long. The ends were cut back, 3 bases at V and 1 base at J, with 12 bases in the middle. Germline values: CDR1 LGHNT, CDR2 FRNRAP. CDR3 sequence reads: CASGFNPGSQETQYF. The DNA of the CDR3 is TGTGCTAGTGGTTTCAACCCGGGCTCCCAAGAGACCCAGTACTTC.

There are many counts of this clonotype. V gene TRBV9 combines with J gene TRBJ2-1; 8 bases are a match to TRBD2. The CDR3 covers 15 residues. The J segment lost 4 bases and the V segment lost 6 bases, leaving 9 bases of the junction unmatched. Looked up from germline, CDR1 is SGDLS and CDR2 is YYNGEE. Here the CDR3 reads CASNVGSGGYNEQFF. In DNA, the CDR3 is TGTGCCAGCAACGTCGGCAGCGGGGGATACAATGAGCAGTTCTTC.

The chain couples TRBV20-1 to TRBJ2-3; TRBD2 matches 10 bases. V lost 4 bases and J lost 3; bases outside the gene matches: 1. Germline CDR1 reads DFQATT; CDR2 reads SNEGSKA (reference sequence). The CDR3 totals 13 residues. The CDR3 loop is CSAIAGGTDTQYF. The CDR3, as DNA: TGCAGTGCTATAGCGGGAGGAACAGATACGCAGTATTTT.

This clonotype was detected a few times. The rearrangement uses TRBV7-2 and TRBJ2-1, with D unresolved. This CDR3 has 12 residues. Germline V gene lookup returns CDR1 SGHTA and CDR2 FQGNSA. V shed 6 bases and J shed 7 bases, with 10 bases lying between them. The CDR3 loop reads CASSAERNEQFF. In nucleotides, the CDR3 is TGTGCCAGCAGTGCAGAGAGGAATGAGCAGTTCTTC.

CDR3 in DNA: TGTGCCAGTAGTCCCCCCCCCAGATCCGGGGGGCCCCAGCATTTT. It is translated as CASSPPPRSGGPQHF. This chain connects TRBV19 to TRBJ1-5; the D gene is possibly TRBD1 (5 bases). V was shortened by 5 bases and J by 9 bases, with 20 bases between the two germline ends. The CDR3 is 15 amino acids. Germline CDR1 LNHDA, CDR2 SQIVND (reference sequence).

This clonotype has more than one count but fewer than ten. The chain links TRBV5-5 to TRBJ2-6; the match to TRBD1 covers 8 bases. J was trimmed by 0 bases and V by 5 bases; bases with no gene match: 7. Germline-derived CDR1 and CDR2 are SGHKS and YYEKEE (reference sequence). This CDR3 is 17 amino acids long. The CDR3 DNA follows: TGTGCCAGCAGACGGACAGGGCTGACCTCTGGGGCCAACGTCCTGACTTTC. Translation gives CASRRTGLTSGANVLTF.

This clonotype was detected ten times or more. The J gene is TRBJ2-3, the V gene TRBV10-3, with D possibly matching TRBD1 (5 bases). Deletions cut 3 bases from V and 3 bases from J, with 13 bases between. Germline CDR1 and CDR2: ENHRY and SYGVKD. This CDR3 region has 15 residues. The CDR3 loop reads CAISDVKGRTDTQYF. The CDR3 DNA reads as TGTGCCATCAGTGATGTTAAGGGGCGAACAGATACGCAGTATTTT.